The present T cell receptor beta chain was sequenced within a study of blood T cell repertoires in COVID-19. As for the study in general: Nucleic acid was either cDNA or gDNA, and it came from T cells, B-cell-depleted T cells, or PBMCs.

The CDR3 loop spans 13 amino acids. Germline V gives CDR1 SGHRS, CDR2 YFSETQ. Trimming shortened V by 2 bases and J by 1 base, and 7 bases separated the two germline ends. In the original analysis: From reference gene primer amplification, estimates of nucleated cell counts were derived. Data came from immunoSEQ multiplex PCR; TCRdb stores just in-frame clones and leaves some out. The V and J calls and clone size are taken from that table; D and trimming were inferred from the DNA. The sample contains about 73,000 clones, 70% to 75% of which appear only once. What was sequenced was peripheral blood. V and J are TRBV5-1 and TRBJ2-7; no definite D call. This clonotype was sampled from a man aged 55 to 69 with acute or convalescent COVID-19. The CDR3: CASSFSESYEQYF. CDR3 nucleotide sequence: TGCGCCAGCAGCTTTAGTGAATCCTACGAGCAGTACTTC.